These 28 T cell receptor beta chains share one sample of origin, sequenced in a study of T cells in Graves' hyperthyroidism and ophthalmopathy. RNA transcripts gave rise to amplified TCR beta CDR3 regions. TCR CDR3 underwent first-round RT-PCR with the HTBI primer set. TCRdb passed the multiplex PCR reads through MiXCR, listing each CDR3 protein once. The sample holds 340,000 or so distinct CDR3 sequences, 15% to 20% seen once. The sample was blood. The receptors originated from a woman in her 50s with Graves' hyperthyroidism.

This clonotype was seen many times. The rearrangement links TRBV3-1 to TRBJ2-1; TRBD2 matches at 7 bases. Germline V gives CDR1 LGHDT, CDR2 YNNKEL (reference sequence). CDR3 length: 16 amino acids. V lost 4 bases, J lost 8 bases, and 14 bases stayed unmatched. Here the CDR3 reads CASSPVSGATYYEQFF. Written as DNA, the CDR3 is TGTGCCAGCAGCCCTGTAAGCGGGGCAACTTACTATGAGCAGTTCTTC.

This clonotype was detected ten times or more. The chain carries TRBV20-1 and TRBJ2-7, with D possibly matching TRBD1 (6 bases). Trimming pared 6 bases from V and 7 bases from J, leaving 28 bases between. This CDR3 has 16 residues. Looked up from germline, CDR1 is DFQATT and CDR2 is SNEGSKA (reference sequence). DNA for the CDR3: TGCAGTGCCCCAAAGCCCTACAGGGCCCCCTCCCTTGAGCAGTACTTC. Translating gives CSAPKPYRAPSLEQYF.

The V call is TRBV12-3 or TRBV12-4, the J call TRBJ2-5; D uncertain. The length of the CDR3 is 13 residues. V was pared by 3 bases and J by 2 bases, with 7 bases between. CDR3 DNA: TGTGCCAGCAGTTTCGAACAGCAAGAGACCCAGTACTTC. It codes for CASSFEQQETQYF.

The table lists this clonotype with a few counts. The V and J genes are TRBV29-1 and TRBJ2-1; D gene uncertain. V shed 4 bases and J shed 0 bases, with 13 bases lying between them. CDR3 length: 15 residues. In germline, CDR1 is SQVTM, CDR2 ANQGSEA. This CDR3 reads CSVVWAPSSYNEQFF. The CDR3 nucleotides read TGCAGCGTTGTCTGGGCTCCAAGCTCCTACAATGAGCAGTTCTTC.

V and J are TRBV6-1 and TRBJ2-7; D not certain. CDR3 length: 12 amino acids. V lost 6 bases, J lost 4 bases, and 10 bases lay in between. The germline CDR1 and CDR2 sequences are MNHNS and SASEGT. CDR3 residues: CASSHHPYEQYF. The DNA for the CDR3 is TGTGCCAGCAGCCACCATCCGTACGAGCAGTACTTC.

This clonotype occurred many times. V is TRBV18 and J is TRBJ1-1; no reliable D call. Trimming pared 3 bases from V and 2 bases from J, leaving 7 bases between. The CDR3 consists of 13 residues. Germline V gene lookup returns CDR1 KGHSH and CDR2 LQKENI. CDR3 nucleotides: TGTGCCAGCTCACCCGCGGGTAACACTGAAGCTTTCTTT. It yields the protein CASSPAGNTEAFF.

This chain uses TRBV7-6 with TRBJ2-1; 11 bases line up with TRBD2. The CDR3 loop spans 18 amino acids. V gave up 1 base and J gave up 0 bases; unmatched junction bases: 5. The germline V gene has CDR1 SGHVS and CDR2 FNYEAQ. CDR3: CASSLVGLAGGSYNEQFF. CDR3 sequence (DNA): TGTGCCAGCAGCTTAGTAGGGCTAGCGGGGGGCTCCTACAATGAGCAGTTCTTC.

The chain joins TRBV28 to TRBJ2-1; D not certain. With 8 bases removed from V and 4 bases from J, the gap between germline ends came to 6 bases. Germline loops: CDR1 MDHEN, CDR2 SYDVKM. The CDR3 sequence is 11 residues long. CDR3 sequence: CASGRYNEQFF. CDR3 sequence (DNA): TGTGCCAGCGGCAGATACAATGAGCAGTTCTTC. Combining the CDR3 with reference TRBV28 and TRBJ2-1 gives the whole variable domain DVKVTQSSRYLVKRTGEKVFLECVQDMDHENMFWYRQDPGLGLRLIYFSYDVKMKEKGDIPEGYSVSREKKERFSLILESASTNQTSMYLCASGRYNEQFFGPGTRLTVL.

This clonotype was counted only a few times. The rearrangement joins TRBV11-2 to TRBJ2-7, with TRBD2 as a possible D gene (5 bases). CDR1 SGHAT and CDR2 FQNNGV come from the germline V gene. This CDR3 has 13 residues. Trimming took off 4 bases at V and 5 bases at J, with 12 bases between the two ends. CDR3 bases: TGTGCCAGCAGCTACACGAACGGGGACGAGCAGTACTTC. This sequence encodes CASSYTNGDEQYF.

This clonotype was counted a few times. CDR3 in DNA: TGTGCCAGCAGTGAAGGGCGGACTAGATATACGCAGTATTTT. It translates to CASSEGRTRYTQYF. This rearrangement joins TRBV6-1 to TRBJ2-3, with 7 positions matching TRBD2. V lost 1 base and J lost 7; bases outside the gene matches: 5. This CDR3 is built from 14 residues. Germline assignment: CDR1 MNHNS and CDR2 SASEGT.

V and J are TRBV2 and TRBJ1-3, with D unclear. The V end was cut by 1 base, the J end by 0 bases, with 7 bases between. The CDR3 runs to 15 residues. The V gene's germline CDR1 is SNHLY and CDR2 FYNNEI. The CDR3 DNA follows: TGTGCCAGCAGTGAAGACGCGAGCTCTGGAAACACCATATATTTT. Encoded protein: CASSEDASSGNTIYF.

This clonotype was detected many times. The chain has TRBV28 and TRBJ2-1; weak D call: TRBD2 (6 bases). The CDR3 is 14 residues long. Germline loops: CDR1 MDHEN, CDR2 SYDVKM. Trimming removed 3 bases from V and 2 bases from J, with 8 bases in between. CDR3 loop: CASSFGGTYNEQFF. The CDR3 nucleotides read TGTGCCAGCAGTTTCGGCGGGACCTACAATGAGCAGTTCTTC.

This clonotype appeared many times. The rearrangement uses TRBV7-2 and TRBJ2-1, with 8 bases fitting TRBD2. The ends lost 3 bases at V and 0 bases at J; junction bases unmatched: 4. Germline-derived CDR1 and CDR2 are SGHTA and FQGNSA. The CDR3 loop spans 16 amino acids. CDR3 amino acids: CASSFASGSSYNEQFF. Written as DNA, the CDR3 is TGTGCCAGCAGCTTTGCTAGCGGGTCCTCCTACAATGAGCAGTTCTTC. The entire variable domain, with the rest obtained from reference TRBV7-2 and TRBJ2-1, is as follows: GAGVSQSPSNKVTEKGKDVELRCDPISGHTALYWYRQSLGQGLEFLIYFQGNSAPDKSGLPSDRFSAERTGGSVSTLTIQRTQQEDSAVYLCASSFASGSSYNEQFFGPGTRLTVL.

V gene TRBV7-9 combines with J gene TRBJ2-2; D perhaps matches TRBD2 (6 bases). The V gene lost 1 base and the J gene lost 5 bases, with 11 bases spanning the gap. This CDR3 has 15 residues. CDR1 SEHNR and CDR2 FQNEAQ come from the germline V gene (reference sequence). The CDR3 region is CASSLGAGRTGELFF. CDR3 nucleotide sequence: TGTGCCAGCAGCTTAGGGGCGGGACGGACCGGGGAGCTGTTTTTT.

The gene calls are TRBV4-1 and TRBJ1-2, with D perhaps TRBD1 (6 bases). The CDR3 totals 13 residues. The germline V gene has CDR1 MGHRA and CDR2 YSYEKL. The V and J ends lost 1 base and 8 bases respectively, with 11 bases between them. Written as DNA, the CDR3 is TGCGCCAGCAGCCAAGGGGGGGCCTCGGGCTACACCTTC. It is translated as CASSQGGASGYTF.

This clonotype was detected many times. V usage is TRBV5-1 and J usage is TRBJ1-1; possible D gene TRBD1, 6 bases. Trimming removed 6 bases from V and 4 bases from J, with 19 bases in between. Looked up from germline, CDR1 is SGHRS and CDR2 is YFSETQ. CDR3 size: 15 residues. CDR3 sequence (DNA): TGCGCCAGCACCGCCGCTCCGGGGGCGGTCACTGAAGCTTTCTTT. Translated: CASTAAPGAVTEAFF.

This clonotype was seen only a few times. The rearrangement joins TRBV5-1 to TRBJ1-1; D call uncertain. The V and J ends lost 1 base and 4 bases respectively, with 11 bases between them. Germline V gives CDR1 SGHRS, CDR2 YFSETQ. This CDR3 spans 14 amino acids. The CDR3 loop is CASSLPGSGTEAFF. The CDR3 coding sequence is TGCGCCAGCAGCTTGCCCGGGTCAGGCACTGAAGCTTTCTTT.

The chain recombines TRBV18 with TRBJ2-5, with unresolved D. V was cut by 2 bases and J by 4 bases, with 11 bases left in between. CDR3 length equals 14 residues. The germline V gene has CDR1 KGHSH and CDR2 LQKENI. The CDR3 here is CASSPNELIETQYF. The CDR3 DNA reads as TGTGCCAGCTCACCAAATGAGTTAATAGAGACCCAGTACTTC.

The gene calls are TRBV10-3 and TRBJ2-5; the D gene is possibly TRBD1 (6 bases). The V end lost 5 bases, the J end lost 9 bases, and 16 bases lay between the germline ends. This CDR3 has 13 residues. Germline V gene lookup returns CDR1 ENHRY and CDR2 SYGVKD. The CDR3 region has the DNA TGTGCCATCAGTACCACAGGGATGGAGGCCCAGTACTTC. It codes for CAISTTGMEAQYF.

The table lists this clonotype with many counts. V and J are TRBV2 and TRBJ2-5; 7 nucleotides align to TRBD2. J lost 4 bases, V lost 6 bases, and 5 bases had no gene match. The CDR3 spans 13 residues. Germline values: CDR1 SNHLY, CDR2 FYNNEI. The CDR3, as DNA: TGTGCCAGCAGAGGCGGGAGCGCAGAGACCCAGTACTTC. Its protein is CASRGGSAETQYF.

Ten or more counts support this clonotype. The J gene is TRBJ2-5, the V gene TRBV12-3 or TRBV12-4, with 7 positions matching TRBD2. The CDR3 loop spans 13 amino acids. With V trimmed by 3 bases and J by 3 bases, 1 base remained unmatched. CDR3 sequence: CASSLSGEETQYF. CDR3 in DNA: TGTGCCAGCAGTTTGAGCGGGGAAGAGACCCAGTACTTC.

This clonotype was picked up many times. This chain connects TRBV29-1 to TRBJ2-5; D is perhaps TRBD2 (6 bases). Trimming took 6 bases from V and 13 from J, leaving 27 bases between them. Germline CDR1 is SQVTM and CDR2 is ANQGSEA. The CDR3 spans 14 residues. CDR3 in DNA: TGCAGCGTCTCTCAGACTAGTATGATTAACCCCCCGTACTTC. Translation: CSVSQTSMINPPYF.

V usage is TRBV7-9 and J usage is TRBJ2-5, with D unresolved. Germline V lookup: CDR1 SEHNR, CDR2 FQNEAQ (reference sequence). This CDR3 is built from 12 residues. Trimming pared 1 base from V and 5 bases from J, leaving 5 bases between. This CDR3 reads CASSLGTETQYF. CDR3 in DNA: TGTGCCAGCAGCTTAGGCACGGAGACCCAGTACTTC.

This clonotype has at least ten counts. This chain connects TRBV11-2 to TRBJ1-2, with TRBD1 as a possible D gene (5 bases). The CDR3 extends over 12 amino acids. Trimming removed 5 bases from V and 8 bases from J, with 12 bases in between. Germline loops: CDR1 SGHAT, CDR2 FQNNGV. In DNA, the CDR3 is TGTGCCAGCAGCCAGGCAGGGAACGGCTACACCTTC. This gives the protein CASSQAGNGYTF.

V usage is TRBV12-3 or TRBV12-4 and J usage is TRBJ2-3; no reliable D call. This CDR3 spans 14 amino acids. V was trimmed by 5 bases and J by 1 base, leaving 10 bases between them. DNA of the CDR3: TGTGCCAGCAGTCCCACGACCGGCACAGATACGCAGTATTTT. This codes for CASSPTTGTDTQYF.

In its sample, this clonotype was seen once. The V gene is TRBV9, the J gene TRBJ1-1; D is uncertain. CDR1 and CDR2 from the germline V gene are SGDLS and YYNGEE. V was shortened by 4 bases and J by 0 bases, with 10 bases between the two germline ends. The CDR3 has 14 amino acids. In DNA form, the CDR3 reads TGTGCCAGCAGCTTGGACGGGTTGAACACTGAAGCTTTCTTT. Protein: CASSLDGLNTEAFF.

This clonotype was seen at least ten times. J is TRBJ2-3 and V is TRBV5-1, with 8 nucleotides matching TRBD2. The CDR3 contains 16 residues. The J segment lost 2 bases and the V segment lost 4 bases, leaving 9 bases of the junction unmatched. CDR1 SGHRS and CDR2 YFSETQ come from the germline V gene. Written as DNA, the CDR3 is TGCGCCAGCAGCCTCACCCTTAGCGGGAACACAGATACGCAGTATTTT. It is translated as CASSLTLSGNTDTQYF.

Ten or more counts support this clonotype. CDR3 DNA sequence: TGTGCCAGCAGTGAGGGGGCGGCGGAGGGCGAGCAGTTCTTC. It specifies CASSEGAAEGEQFF. V and J are TRBV6-1 and TRBJ2-1, with D perhaps assigned TRBD1 or TRBD2 (6 bases each). The V gene lost 3 bases and the J gene lost 10 bases, with 16 bases spanning the gap. Germline assignment: CDR1 MNHNS and CDR2 SASEGT. CDR3 size: 14 residues.